This passage covers 25 T cell receptor beta chains from one sample sequenced in a study of monozygotic twins with inflammatory bowel disease. TCRdb re-called the 5' RACE reads; every CDR3 protein appears as one record, without DNA. The sample holds some 130,000 distinct CDR3 sequences. Sequenced material: blood. Receptors were obtained from a human donor with ulcerative colitis or Crohn's disease, or a healthy co-twin of an affected twin (not recorded which).

The chain joins TRBV5-4 to TRBJ2-3; as DNA is missing, the TRBD2 call by TCRdb cannot be tested. CDR1 and CDR2 (germline): SGHNT, YYREEE (reference sequence). The CDR3 is 14 amino acids. CDR3 region: CASSWGGASDTQYF.

V usage is TRBV5-1 and J usage is TRBJ1-2. The germline CDR1 and CDR2 sequences are SGHRS and YFSETQ. The CDR3 sequence is 14 residues long. CDR3 sequence reads: CASSSETANYGYTF.

This chain connects TRBV20-1 to TRBJ1-1; the TCRdb call, TRBD1, lacks DNA for checking. Looked up from germline, CDR1 is DFQATT and CDR2 is SNEGSKA (reference sequence). The CDR3 spans 12 residues. The CDR3 region is CSERGGWTEAFF.

The chain joins TRBV29-1 to TRBJ2-2; TCRdb gives TRBD1 as the D gene, but with no DNA this cannot be confirmed. Germline lookup yields CDR1 SQVTM and CDR2 ANQGSEA. This CDR3 is built from 13 residues. CDR3 sequence: CSVGQGARERLFF.

The chain has TRBV28 and TRBJ1-3; the TRBD1 assignment by TCRdb is unverifiable without DNA. The V gene's germline CDR1 is MDHEN and CDR2 SYDVKM. CDR3 size: 15 residues. This CDR3 is CASSSPLVTGNTIYF.

The rearrangement uses TRBV7-8 and TRBJ1-1; TCRdb returns TRBD1, unconfirmable since there is no DNA. The CDR3 has 14 amino acids. Germline lookup yields CDR1 SGHVS and CDR2 FQNEAQ. CDR3 protein: CASSLAMTGGEAFF.

The V call is TRBV5-1, the J call TRBJ2-2. Germline V gives CDR1 SGHRS, CDR2 YFSETQ. The CDR3 sequence is 16 residues long. CDR3 in amino acids: CASSFLEATNTGELFF.

This chain links TRBV30 with TRBJ2-7; TCRdb gives TRBD2 as the D gene, but with no DNA this cannot be confirmed. Germline CDR1 is GTSNPN and CDR2 is SVGIG (reference sequence). The CDR3 has 17 amino acids. The CDR3 loop is CAWSRLLAGGSTNEQYF.

The gene calls are TRBV20-1 and TRBJ2-1; TCRdb names TRBD1, which stays unverified in the absence of DNA. This CDR3 is 15 amino acids long. Looked up from germline, CDR1 is DFQATT and CDR2 is SNEGSKA (reference sequence). The CDR3 here is CSGTEGQVGNPEQFF.

The rearrangement joins TRBV7-2 to TRBJ2-5; checking the TCRdb D call of TRBD1 is not possible without DNA. The V gene's germline CDR1 is SGHTA and CDR2 FQGNSA. The CDR3 sequence is 14 residues long. This CDR3 reads CASSLDRGIETQYF.

The chain couples TRBV5-1 to TRBJ2-6; TCRdb outputs TRBD1, but without DNA this stays unchecked. This CDR3 region has 15 residues. Germline CDR1 and CDR2: SGHRS and YFSETQ. CDR3 sequence reads: CASSFGGLGANVLTF.

This chain uses TRBV9 with TRBJ1-1. The CDR3 has 15 amino acids. Looked up from germline, CDR1 is SGDLS and CDR2 is YYNGEE. CDR3: CASSVVGGGNTEAFF.

The rearrangement uses TRBV7-3 and TRBJ2-4; the TCRdb D gene call, TRBD2, has no DNA to confirm it. CDR1 and CDR2 (germline): SGHTA, FQGTGA. This CDR3 has 23 amino acids. Here the CDR3 reads CASSFPAGGPEDSRILAKNIQYF.

The V gene is TRBV5-1, the J gene TRBJ2-7; TCRdb designates TRBD2, a call that cannot be tested without DNA. The CDR3 runs 15 residues. From germline, CDR1 is SGHRS and CDR2 YFSETQ. The CDR3 loop is CASSLDTSATYEQYF.

This chain uses TRBV6-6 with TRBJ1-1; TCRdb's assignment of TRBD1 cannot be checked, as there is no DNA. CDR1 is MNHNY and CDR2 is SVGAGI in the germline V gene (reference sequence). The CDR3 has 14 residues. This CDR3 is CASRDRGPVTEAFF.

The rearrangement links TRBV3-1 to TRBJ1-5. The CDR3 is 14 amino acids. Germline V gives CDR1 LGHDT, CDR2 YNNKEL (reference sequence). The CDR3 is CASSQGPSNQPQHF.

The chain employs TRBV11-1 and TRBJ2-1; TCRdb selects TRBD1, and the lack of DNA leaves this call unchecked. This CDR3 is built from 14 residues. In germline, CDR1 is SGHAT, CDR2 FQDESV (reference sequence). This chain's CDR3 is CASSFRTGGIEQFF.

The chain employs TRBV27 and TRBJ1-6; there is no DNA to check the TCRdb D call of TRBD1. CDR1 and CDR2 (germline): MNHEY, SMNVEV (reference sequence). The CDR3 sequence is 17 residues long. The CDR3 reads CASSLSPPSSYNSPLHF.

The chain carries TRBV19 and TRBJ2-6. Germline lookup yields CDR1 LNHDA and CDR2 SQIVND (reference sequence). The CDR3 has 15 residues. CDR3: CASTPSGTGANVLTF. Combining the CDR3 with reference TRBV19 and TRBJ2-6 gives the whole variable domain DGGITQSPKYLFRKEGQNVTLSCEQNLNHDAMYWYRQDPGQGLRLIYYSQIVNDFQKGDIAEGYSVSREKKESFPLTVTSAQKNPTAFYLCASTPSGTGANVLTFGAGSRLTVL.

The chain joins TRBV24-1 to TRBJ2-7; TCRdb's D call, TRBD1, is unchecked because there is no DNA. CDR1 is KGHDR and CDR2 is SFDVKD in the germline V gene. The CDR3 extends over 15 amino acids. The CDR3 protein is CATSDWGQGIYEQYF.

The V and J genes are TRBV11-2 and TRBJ1-6; the D call of TRBD1 rests on TCRdb alone, since no DNA is present to check it. Per the germline V gene, CDR1 is SGHAT and CDR2 is FQNNGV. This CDR3 spans 16 amino acids. CDR3 loop: CASSLGVGQGNSPLHF.

The V call is TRBV6-2 or TRBV6-3, the J call TRBJ1-1. Looked up from germline, CDR1 is MNHEY and CDR2 is SVGEGT. This CDR3 contains 14 residues. The CDR3 is CASQGEEMNTEAFF.

J is TRBJ2-2 and V is TRBV20-1; there is no DNA to check the TCRdb D call of TRBD2. Per germline, CDR1 DFQATT and CDR2 SNEGSKA (reference sequence). The CDR3 covers 15 residues. The chain's CDR3 is CSAPPVAGNTGELFF.

V gene TRBV20-1 combines with J gene TRBJ2-7; TCRdb indicates TRBD2, and absent DNA this call remains unverified. Germline loops: CDR1 DFQATT, CDR2 SNEGSKA (reference sequence). This CDR3 is built from 15 residues. The CDR3 loop reads CSARNRDYLSYEQYF.

CDR3 residues: CASSLGTGTPKLFF. The chain recombines TRBV5-1 with TRBJ1-4; checking the TCRdb D call of TRBD1 is not possible without DNA. The CDR3 runs to 14 residues. Per germline, CDR1 SGHRS and CDR2 YFSETQ.